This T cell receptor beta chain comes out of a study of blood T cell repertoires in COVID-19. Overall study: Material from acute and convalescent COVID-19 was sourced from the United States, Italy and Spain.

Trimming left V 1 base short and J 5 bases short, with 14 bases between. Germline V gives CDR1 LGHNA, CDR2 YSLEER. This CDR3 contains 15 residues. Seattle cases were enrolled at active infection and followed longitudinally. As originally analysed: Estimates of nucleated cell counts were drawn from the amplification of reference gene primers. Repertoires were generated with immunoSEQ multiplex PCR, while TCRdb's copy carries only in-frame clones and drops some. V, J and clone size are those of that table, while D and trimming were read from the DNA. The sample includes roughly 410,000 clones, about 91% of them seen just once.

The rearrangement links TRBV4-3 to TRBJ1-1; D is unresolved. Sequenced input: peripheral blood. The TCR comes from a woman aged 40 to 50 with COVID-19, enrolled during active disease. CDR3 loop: CASSQASGFETEAFF. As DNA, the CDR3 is TGCGCCAGCAGCCAAGCTTCAGGCTTTGAAACTGAAGCTTTCTTT.